These T cell receptor beta chains were read from a single sample in a study of blood T cells in healthy people across ages. MiXCR, applied by TCRdb to the 5' RACE reads, yields one record per CDR3 protein. The sample records roughly 1,500,000 distinct CDR3 sequences, approximately 38% being singletons. The sequenced sample consisted of blood. These receptors originate from a woman aged 18-29 years in good health. CDR3s leave out the opening cysteine and the closing phenylalanine or tryptophan. Fields, in order: V gene, J gene, CDR3 length, CDR3 protein.

V: TRBV7-9; J: TRBJ2-7; length: 9; CDR3: ASSLAREQY
V: TRBV6-6; J: -; length: 12; CDR3: ASSAGVRDYEQY
V: TRBV27; J: TRBJ2-7; length: 13; CDR3: ASRTTGDGCYEQY
V: TRBV28; J: TRBJ2-7; length: 11; CDR3: ASSLDTDNEQY
V: TRBV11-2; J: TRBJ2-3; length: 11; CDR3: ASSLLLVDTQY
V: TRBV7-6; J: TRBJ2-3; length: 15; CDR3: ASSPRLAGGLADTQY
V: TRBV29-1; J: TRBJ2-1; length: 13; CDR3: SVARPDSSYNEQF
V: TRBV3-1; J: TRBJ2-1; length: 14; CDR3: ASSRTLAGGRNEQF
V: TRBV6-6; J: TRBJ2-3; length: 13; CDR3: ASSYARGSTDTQY
V: TRBV5-6; J: TRBJ2-3; length: 15; CDR3: ASKFFQDMPVADTQY
V: TRBV4-1; J: TRBJ2-1; length: 14; CDR3: ASSQDALKAYNKQF
V: TRBV10-3; J: TRBJ2-7; length: 14; CDR3: AISDHPVLYSYEQY
V: TRBV7-2; J: TRBJ2-1; length: 12; CDR3: ASSSYQDYNEQF
V: TRBV20-1; J: TRBJ2-3; length: 13; CDR3: SASAARAFPDTQY
V: TRBV7-6; J: TRBJ2-4; length: 14; CDR3: ANSLMSGGAKNIQY
V: TRBV21-1; J: TRBJ1-2; length: 13; CDR3: ASSKHREGGYGYT
V: TRBV2; J: TRBJ2-4; length: 12; CDR3: ASSGGFAENIQY
V: TRBV12-3/TRBV12-4; J: TRBJ1-2; length: 13; CDR3: ASSPGPRTSYGYT
V: TRBV7-8; J: TRBJ1-4; length: 13; CDR3: ASSRDRGRPEKLF
V: TRBV27; J: TRBJ2-7; length: 15; CDR3: ASSLKGLAGASYEQY
V: TRBV27; J: TRBJ2-1; length: 14; CDR3: ASSLSGLEPYNEQF
V: TRBV6-1; J: -; length: 9; CDR3: ASTVGQTQY
V: TRBV6-2/TRBV6-3; J: TRBJ2-7; length: 14; CDR3: ASTSLYGLLTYEQY
V: TRBV6-6; J: TRBJ2-1; length: 14; CDR3: ASSYPTGGSYNEQF
V: TRBV24-1; J: TRBJ2-3; length: 11; CDR3: ATQDTSTDTQY
V: TRBV10-3; J: TRBJ1-5; length: 13; CDR3: AIRKDGNSNQPQH
V: TRBV2; J: TRBJ2-1; length: 10; CDR3: ASKLSGGKRF
V: TRBV16; J: TRBJ1-6; length: 11; CDR3: ASSESPGTPLH
V: TRBV20-1; J: TRBJ1-1; length: 11; CDR3: SARSRGWGEAF
V: TRBV7-2; J: -; length: 13; CDR3: ASSLGQGPNYEQY
V: TRBV12-5; J: TRBJ1-2; length: 13; CDR3: ASGLPGQGNYGYT
V: TRBV28; J: -; length: 12; CDR3: ASSPIGLSLEQY
V: TRBV7-2; J: TRBJ2-5; length: 17; CDR3: ASSLGRVSGSGFRNEQY
V: TRBV7-2; J: TRBJ1-5; length: 13; CDR3: ASSQRWGGGEPQH
V: TRBV7-9; J: -; length: 13; CDR3: ASSLGAGRVYEQY
V: TRBV30; J: TRBJ2-3; length: 13; CDR3: AWSSGTSGPDTQY
V: TRBV20-1; J: TRBJ2-1; length: 16; CDR3: SVSGTSGRDSSYNEQF
V: TRBV29-1; J: TRBJ1-6; length: 13; CDR3: SVVLDSNSDSPLH
V: TRBV19; J: TRBJ1-1; length: 9; CDR3: ATLTGARAF
V: TRBV20-1; J: TRBJ1-1; length: 11; CDR3: KVPNRGNTEAF
V: TRBV6-1; J: TRBJ1-1; length: 14; CDR3: ASIQTEDGLNTEAF
V: TRBV28; J: TRBJ2-1; length: 11; CDR3: ASSWGGNNEQF
V: TRBV24-1; J: TRBJ2-3; length: 11; CDR3: ATSDRTADTQY
V: TRBV20-1; J: TRBJ1-2; length: 11; CDR3: SARVEGHEGYT
V: TRBV6-5; J: TRBJ2-5; length: 13; CDR3: ASSTGSAGRETQY
V: TRBV25-1; J: TRBJ1-6; length: 14; CDR3: ASHPGQGVSNSPLH
V: TRBV20-1; J: TRBJ2-5; length: 10; CDR3: SARGGPGEQY
V: TRBV10-3; J: TRBJ2-5; length: 12; CDR3: AISGTSVGGAQY
V: TRBV3-1; J: TRBJ1-5; length: 11; CDR3: ASSQGGIQPQH
V: TRBV6-5; J: TRBJ1-6; length: 13; CDR3: ASSVQVHNNSPLH
V: TRBV7-9; J: TRBJ2-7; length: 10; CDR3: ASSPPGAEQY
V: TRBV29-1; J: TRBJ2-3; length: 12; CDR3: SVLLGGSGDTQY